This T cell receptor beta chain was recorded in a study of graft-versus-host responses after intestinal transplantation. Regarding the study as a whole: Patients with graft-donor T cell macrochimerism had high graft-versus-host to host-versus-graft clonal ratios in allografts. Early after transplant, HvG clones declined as circulating GvH clones peaked.

Turning to this clone: Its antigen is as yet unknown.

V was pared by 4 bases and J by 5 bases, with 5 bases of the junction left unmatched. Germline V gene sequence: CDR1 SGDLS, CDR2 YYNGEE. The CDR3 is 13 residues long. The method was immunoSEQ multiplex PCR; TCRdb's version includes in-frame clones alone and lacks a portion of them. The sample carries under 100,000 clones, roughly 92% recorded once. The receptor was derived from a human donor who was the organ donor for an intestinal transplant. Sequences were derived from unstimulated CD8+ T cells sorted from spleen or lymph node cells, sampled before transplant. V usage is TRBV9 and J usage is TRBJ2-5, with 7 bases lining up with TRBD1. The CDR3 reads CASSPGGSETQYF. The CDR3 bases are TGTGCCAGCAGCCCAGGGGGTAGCGAGACCCAGTACTTC.